The 17 T cell receptor beta chains below come from one sample, sequenced in a study of response to subunit inactivated influenza vaccine. One entry per CDR3 protein, called by TCRdb with MiXCR from the RT-PCR reads. The table has some 300,000 distinct CDR3 sequences, 22% seen once. The sequencing here drew on PBMCs from blood, taken roughly 20 months after vaccination. Receptors originate from a man in his fifties or sixties who received an inactivated influenza vaccine.

This clonotype came up a few times. The gene calls are TRBV3-1 and TRBJ2-1, with 7 bases aligning to TRBD2. CDR3 length: 14 amino acids. J was trimmed by 6 bases and V by 2 bases; bases with no gene match: 4. Germline CDR1 and CDR2: LGHDT and YNNKEL (reference sequence). The CDR3 nucleotides read TGTGCCAGCAGCCAACGTGGGACTACCAATGAGCAGTTCTTC. Its protein product is CASSQRGTTNEQFF.

This clonotype came up a few times. The genes are TRBV4-2 and TRBJ1-2; 7 bases agree with TRBD1. In germline, CDR1 is LGHNA, CDR2 YNFKEQ. The CDR3 has 16 residues. V shed 2 bases, J shed 9 bases, and the junction held 15 bases outside the gene matches. The CDR3 coding sequence is TGTGCCAGCAGCCAAAATGCAGGGGGTAGTATTGAGAGCTACACCTTC. Its protein is CASSQNAGGSIESYTF.

Here the CDR3 DNA reads TGTGCCAGTAGTATTTCCGGGAGGGCCCAGGTAGAGCAGTTCTTC. Its translation: CASSISGRAQVEQFF. The rearrangement uses TRBV19 and TRBJ2-1, with TRBD2 matching 8 bases. This CDR3 is built from 15 residues. J lost 10 bases, V lost 3 bases, and 11 bases had no gene match. In germline, CDR1 is LNHDA, CDR2 SQIVND (reference sequence).

A few counts support this clonotype. V usage is TRBV7-2 and J usage is TRBJ2-7; 9 positions agree with TRBD1. With V trimmed by 4 bases and J by 3 bases, 10 bases remained unmatched. This CDR3 region has 16 residues. Germline loops: CDR1 SGHTA, CDR2 FQGNSA. CDR3 residues: CASSWAMSTGGYEQYF. The CDR3 DNA sequence: TGTGCCAGCAGCTGGGCGATGTCGACAGGGGGCTACGAGCAGTACTTC.

A note on this clonotype: Just one base apart from a much larger clone, this may be a read error. The CDR3 DNA reads as TGTACCATCAGCCCAAGGAACACTGAAGCTTTCTTT. Translating gives CTISPRNTEAFF. The V call is TRBV10-3, the J call TRBJ1-1; no clear D gene. The germline V gene encodes CDR1 ENHRY and CDR2 SYGVKD. The CDR3 loop spans 12 amino acids.

The gene calls are TRBV5-1 and TRBJ1-1, with a tentative D call TRBD1 (5 bases). Germline loops: CDR1 SGHRS, CDR2 YFSETQ. V lost 2 bases to trimming and J lost 0 bases, with 11 bases between them. The CDR3 spans 15 residues. CDR3 sequence reads: CASSFEGPLNTEAFF. CDR3 DNA: TGCGCCAGCAGCTTTGAGGGACCGCTGAACACTGAAGCTTTCTTT.

The chain combines TRBV12-3 or TRBV12-4 with TRBJ1-5; tentatively, D is TRBD1 (6 bases). The CDR3 has 15 amino acids. Trimming took 2 bases from V and 7 from J, leaving 15 bases between them. The CDR3 region is CASSLRAGAGQPQHF. The CDR3 nucleotides are TGTGCCAGCAGTTTAAGGGCAGGGGCTGGACAGCCCCAGCATTTT.

The rearrangement joins TRBV5-1 to TRBJ1-6; 11 bases match TRBD1. V gave up 5 bases and J gave up 10 bases; unmatched junction bases: 5. Germline CDR1 is SGHRS and CDR2 is YFSETQ. CDR3 length: 14 amino acids. CDR3 in DNA: TGCGCCAGCAGTATGGACAGGGGGCCCTCACCCCTCCACTTT. Protein sequence: CASSMDRGPSPLHF.

This chain connects TRBV3-1 to TRBJ2-2; D uncertain. The V and J ends lost 1 base and 6 bases respectively, with 6 bases between them. This CDR3 spans 13 amino acids. Per the germline V gene, CDR1 is LGHDT and CDR2 is YNNKEL (reference sequence). CDR3 amino acids: CASSQGNAGELFF. DNA for the CDR3: TGTGCCAGCAGCCAAGGAAACGCCGGGGAGCTGTTTTTT.

The rearrangement links TRBV12-3 or TRBV12-4 to TRBJ1-4, with TRBD1 as a possible D gene (5 bases). There are 15 residues in the CDR3. V lost 7 bases and J lost 8, with 20 bases in between. Written as DNA, the CDR3 is TGTGCCAGCAAGACTCGGGTGGGGCTGGACGAAAAACTGTTTTTT. Protein: CASKTRVGLDEKLFF.

This clonotype was seen repeatedly, ten times or more. The CDR3 is CSARDQTGPGQQYF. In DNA form, the CDR3 reads TGCAGTGCTAGAGACCAGACGGGGCCCGGGCAGCAGTACTTC. The chain carries TRBV20-1 and TRBJ2-7; D tentatively reads TRBD1 or TRBD2 (5 bases each). The CDR3 is 14 residues long. Germline V gene lookup returns CDR1 DFQATT and CDR2 SNEGSKA (reference sequence). With 0 bases removed from V and 8 bases from J, the gap between germline ends came to 17 bases.

The chain is built from TRBV7-2 and TRBJ1-6; D not resolved. Between the trimmed V and J ends, which lost 4 bases and 8 bases, there was a span of 12 bases. From germline, CDR1 is SGHTA and CDR2 FQGNSA. The CDR3 runs 14 residues. CDR3 nucleotides: TGTGCCAGCAGCTCCCTCCGTGGGTATTCACCCCTCCACTTT. Translation: CASSSLRGYSPLHF.

The sample holds one count of this clonotype. V and J are TRBV5-1 and TRBJ2-2, with 9 bases matching TRBD2. CDR1 and CDR2 from the germline V gene are SGHRS and YFSETQ. The CDR3 is 19 amino acids. V dropped 0 bases and J dropped 5; count of bases not matched to a gene: 14. CDR3 nucleotide sequence: TGCGCCAGCAGCTTGGACTGGCTAGCGGGACATTTCCCGACCGGGGAGCTGTTTTTT. Its protein product is CASSLDWLAGHFPTGELFF.

This clonotype appeared a few times. CDR3 DNA sequence: TGTGCCACCAGTAGACCCCCAACCTACGAGCAGTACTTC. It specifies CATSRPPTYEQYF. The genes are TRBV15 and TRBJ2-7, with unresolved D. Trimming took 6 bases from V and 2 from J, leaving 11 bases between them. The germline gives CDR1 LNHNV, CDR2 YYDKDF (reference sequence). The CDR3 loop spans 13 amino acids.

There are a few counts of this clonotype. The chain joins TRBV5-1 to TRBJ1-2; D not certain. The CDR3 runs to 21 residues. V lost 0 bases to trimming and J lost 0 bases, with 27 bases between them. In germline, CDR1 is SGHRS, CDR2 YFSETQ. The chain's CDR3 is CASSLGYIGVNRTLPNYGYTF. The CDR3 nucleotides are TGCGCCAGCAGCTTGGGTTATATAGGTGTGAATCGAACCCTTCCTAACTATGGCTACACCTTC.

This clonotype was observed a handful of times. The chain carries TRBV6-1 and TRBJ1-6, with D unresolved. The germline CDR1 and CDR2 sequences are MNHNS and SASEGT. V lost 7 bases to trimming and J lost 0 bases, with 7 bases between them. The CDR3 spans 14 residues. DNA of the CDR3: TGTGCCAGCACCCAGCTCTCCTATAATTCACCCCTCCACTTT. It encodes CASTQLSYNSPLHF.

The chain is built from TRBV7-2 and TRBJ2-1; 9 bases map to TRBD2. V lost 1 base and J lost 6; bases outside the gene matches: 7. The length of the CDR3 is 16 residues. Germline lookup yields CDR1 SGHTA and CDR2 FQGNSA. CDR3 sequence reads: CASSLEPGLAFNEQFF. In DNA, the CDR3 is TGTGCCAGCAGCTTAGAACCGGGACTAGCTTTCAATGAGCAGTTCTTC.